This T cell receptor (beta chain) emerged from a study of CD8 T cells in ankylosing spondylitis. J gave up 10 bases and V 0 bases, and 9 bases lay outside the gene matches. This CDR3 spans 16 amino acids. Per the germline V gene, CDR1 is SGHKS and CDR2 is YYEKEE (reference sequence). This clonotype came up a few times. Scientists made TCR beta libraries using quantitative 5'-RACE with molecular barcodes. MiXCR, applied by TCRdb to the 5' RACE reads, yields one record per CDR3 protein. The sample records 45,000 to 65,000 distinct CDR3 sequences, 6.5% to 9% being singletons. This TCR came from a female donor with ankylosing spondylitis or in good health (not recorded which). The chain joins TRBV5-5 to TRBJ1-6, with 8 bases aligning to TRBD1. The sample consisted of blood, either unsorted or a sorted T cell fraction (not recorded which). CDR3 protein: CASSLGMDRAPSPLHF. In DNA, the CDR3 is TGTGCCAGCAGCTTGGGGATGGACAGGGCGCCCTCACCCCTCCACTTT.